The 9 T cell receptor beta chains in this list originate from one sample, sequenced in a study of blood T cell repertoires in COVID-19. Sequencing used immunoSEQ multiplex PCR; TCRdb keeps in-frame clones, though not all of them. The table records some 87,000 clones, 80% of them present only once. The sequencing input was peripheral blood. All receptors derive from a man in his forties or fifties who had recovered from COVID-19.

V and J are TRBV7-6 and TRBJ2-4; tentative D call: TRBD1 (6 bases). The length of the CDR3 is 16 residues. V was clipped by 5 bases and J by 0 bases, with 14 bases between them. Germline assignment: CDR1 SGHVS and CDR2 FNYEAQ. CDR3: CASSHLTGLAKNIQYF. The CDR3 DNA is TGTGCCAGCAGCCACCTAACAGGGCTAGCCAAAAACATTCAGTACTTC.

This chain links TRBV18 with TRBJ1-3; the D is unclear. The CDR3 extends over 14 amino acids. Germline CDR1 KGHSH, CDR2 LQKENI. Deletions cut 0 bases from V and 4 bases from J, with 7 bases between. The chain's CDR3 is CASSPPSLGNTIYF. Written as DNA, the CDR3 is TGTGCCAGCTCACCACCTTCGTTAGGAAACACCATATATTTT.

Comment on this clone: The sample contains more than one DNA sequence encoding this CDR3. This sequence joins TRBV3-1 (or the pseudogene TRBV3-2) and TRBJ2-7; D gene unclear. The germline V gene has CDR1 LGHDT and CDR2 YNNKEL (reference sequence). This CDR3 is 11 amino acids long. Trimming left V 3 bases short and J 3 bases short, with 3 bases between. CDR3 sequence: CASSHSYEQYF. CDR3 DNA sequence: TGTGCCAGCAGCCATAGCTACGAGCAGTACTTC.

V is TRBV27 and J is TRBJ2-7; D is uncertain. CDR1 MNHEY and CDR2 SMNVEV come from the germline V gene (reference sequence). The V gene lost 1 base and the J gene lost 6 bases, with 10 bases spanning the gap. The CDR3 contains 13 residues. This chain's CDR3 is CASSLFSSSEQYF. For the CDR3, the DNA is TGTGCCAGCAGTTTATTTTCCTCGTCCGAGCAGTACTTC.

The chain employs TRBV7-2 and TRBJ1-3; D might be TRBD1 (5 bases). This CDR3 comprises 15 residues. CDR1 is SGHTA, CDR2 FQGNSA, per germline. Deletions cut 5 bases from V and 0 bases from J, with 11 bases between. CDR3 coding DNA: TGTGCCAGCAGCGCGCAGCAGGGCTCTGGAAACACCATATATTTT. It is translated as CASSAQQGSGNTIYF. The full variable domain, its missing parts supplied by reference TRBV7-2 and TRBJ1-3, is GAGVSQSPSNKVTEKGKDVELRCDPISGHTALYWYRQSLGQGLEFLIYFQGNSAPDKSGLPSDRFSAERTGGSVSTLTIQRTQQEDSAVYLCASSAQQGSGNTIYFGEGSWLTVV.

The rearrangement links TRBV25-1 to TRBJ2-5; 9 nucleotides agree with TRBD1. In germline, CDR1 is MGHDK, CDR2 SYGVNS. The CDR3 has 15 amino acids. V lost 3 bases and J lost 5; bases outside the gene matches: 7. CDR3 nucleotides: TGTGCCAGCAGTGAGACAGGGGGGACTTCGGAGACCCAGTACTTC. Translation: CASSETGGTSETQYF.

The V call is TRBV7-6, the J call TRBJ2-5; 15 bases map to TRBD2. The CDR3 is 16 residues long. Trimming at V came to 3 bases and at J to 5 bases, leaving 4 bases not matched to a gene. Germline V gene data show CDR1 as SGHVS and CDR2 as FNYEAQ. Here the CDR3 DNA reads TGTGCCAGCAGCTTCGGGACTAGCGGGGGGCCTGAGACCCAGTACTTC. It is translated as CASSFGTSGGPETQYF.

The chain has TRBV19 and TRBJ2-2, with D possibly being TRBD1 (6 bases). The V and J ends lost 6 bases and 2 bases respectively, with 13 bases between them. Per germline, CDR1 LNHDA and CDR2 SQIVND (reference sequence). This CDR3 is built from 15 residues. The DNA of the CDR3 is TGTGCCAGTAGGGGGACAACCTACAACACCGGGGAGCTGTTTTTT. Its translation is CASRGTTYNTGELFF.

This chain joins TRBV27 and TRBJ2-1; D is perhaps TRBD2 (6 bases). CDR1 is MNHEY, CDR2 SMNVEV, per germline (reference sequence). This CDR3 region has 14 residues. V was clipped by 6 bases and J by 1 base, with 10 bases between them. CDR3 protein: CASRTRRSYNEQFF. The CDR3, as DNA: TGTGCCAGCAGGACTAGGAGATCCTACAATGAGCAGTTCTTC.